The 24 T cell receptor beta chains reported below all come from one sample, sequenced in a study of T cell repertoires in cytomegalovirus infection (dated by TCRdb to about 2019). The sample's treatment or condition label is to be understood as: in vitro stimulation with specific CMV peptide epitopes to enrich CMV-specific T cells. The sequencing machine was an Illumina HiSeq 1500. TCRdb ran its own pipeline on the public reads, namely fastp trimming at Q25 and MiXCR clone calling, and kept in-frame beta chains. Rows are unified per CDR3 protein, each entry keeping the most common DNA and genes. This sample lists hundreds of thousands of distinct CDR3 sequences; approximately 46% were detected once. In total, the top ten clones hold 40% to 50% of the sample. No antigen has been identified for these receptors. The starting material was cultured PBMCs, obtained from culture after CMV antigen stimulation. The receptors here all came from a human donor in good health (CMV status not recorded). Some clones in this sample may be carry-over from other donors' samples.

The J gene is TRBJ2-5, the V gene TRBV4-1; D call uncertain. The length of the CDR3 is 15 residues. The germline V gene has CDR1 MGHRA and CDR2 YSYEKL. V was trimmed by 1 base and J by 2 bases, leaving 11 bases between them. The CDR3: CASSQVEQPQETQYF. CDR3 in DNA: TGCGCCAGCAGCCAAGTGGAGCAGCCTCAAGAGACCCAGTACTTC.

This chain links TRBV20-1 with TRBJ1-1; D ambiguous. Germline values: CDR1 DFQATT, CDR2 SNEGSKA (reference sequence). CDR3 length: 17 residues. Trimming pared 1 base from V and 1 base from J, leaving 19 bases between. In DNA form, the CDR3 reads TGCAGTGCTAGAGCTTTAAAAAAGGACGTAAGGAACACTGAAGCTTTCTTT. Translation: CSARALKKDVRNTEAFF.

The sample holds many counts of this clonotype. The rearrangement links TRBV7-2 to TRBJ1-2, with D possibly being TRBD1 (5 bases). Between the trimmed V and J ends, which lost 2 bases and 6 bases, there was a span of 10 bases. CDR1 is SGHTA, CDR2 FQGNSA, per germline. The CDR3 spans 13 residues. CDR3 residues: CASSLTREDGYTF. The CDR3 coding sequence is TGTGCCAGCAGCTTAACCAGGGAGGATGGCTACACCTTC.

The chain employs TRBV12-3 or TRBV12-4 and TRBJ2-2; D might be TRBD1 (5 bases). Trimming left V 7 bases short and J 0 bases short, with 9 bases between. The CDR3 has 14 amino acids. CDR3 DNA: TGTGCCAGCATGGGCAGGGCGAACACCGGGGAGCTGTTTTTT. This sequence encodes CASMGRANTGELFF.

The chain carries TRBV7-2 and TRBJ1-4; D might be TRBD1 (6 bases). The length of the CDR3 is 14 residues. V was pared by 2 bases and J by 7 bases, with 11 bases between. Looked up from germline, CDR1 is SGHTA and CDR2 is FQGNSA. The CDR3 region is CASSLRGASEKLFF. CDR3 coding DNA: TGTGCCAGCAGCTTACGGGGGGCAAGTGAAAAACTGTTTTTT.

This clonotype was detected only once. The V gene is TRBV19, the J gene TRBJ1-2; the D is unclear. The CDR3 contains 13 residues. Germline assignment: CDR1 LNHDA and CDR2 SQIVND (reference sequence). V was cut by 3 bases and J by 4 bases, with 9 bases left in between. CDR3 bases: TGTGCCAGTAGTATCCAGGCCCCCTATGGCTACACCTTC. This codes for CASSIQAPYGYTF.

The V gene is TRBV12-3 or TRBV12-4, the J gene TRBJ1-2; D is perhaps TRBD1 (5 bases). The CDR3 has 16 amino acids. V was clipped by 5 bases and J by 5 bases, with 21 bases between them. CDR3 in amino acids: CASSPGTSLVVYGYTF. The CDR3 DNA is TGTGCCAGCAGTCCGGGGACGTCTTTGGTTGTTTATGGCTACACCTTC.

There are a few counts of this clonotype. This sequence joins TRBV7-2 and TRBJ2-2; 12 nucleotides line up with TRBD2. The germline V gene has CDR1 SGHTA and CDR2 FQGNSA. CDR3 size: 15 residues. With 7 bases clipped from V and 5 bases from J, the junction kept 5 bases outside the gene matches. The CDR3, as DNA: TGTGCCAGCAACCTAGCGGGGGGGCAGACCGGGGAGCTGTTTTTT. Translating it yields CASNLAGGQTGELFF.

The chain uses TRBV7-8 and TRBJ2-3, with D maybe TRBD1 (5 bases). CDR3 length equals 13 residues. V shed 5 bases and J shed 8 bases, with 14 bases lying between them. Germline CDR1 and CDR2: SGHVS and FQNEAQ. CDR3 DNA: TGTGCCAGCAGCGCGTCCAGGGATGGTACGCAGTATTTT. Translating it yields CASSASRDGTQYF.

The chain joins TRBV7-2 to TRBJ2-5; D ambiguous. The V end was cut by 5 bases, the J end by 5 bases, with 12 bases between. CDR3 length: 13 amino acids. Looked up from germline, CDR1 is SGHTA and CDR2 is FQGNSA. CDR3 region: CASSPAPRETQYF. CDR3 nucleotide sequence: TGTGCCAGCAGCCCCGCGCCTCGGGAGACCCAGTACTTC.

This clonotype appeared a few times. The CDR3 bases are TGTGCCAGCAGCTCGGGGGTGAGCGGAGCCTATAATTCACCCCTCCACTTT. As protein: CASSSGVSGAYNSPLHF. The chain carries TRBV5-4 and TRBJ1-6; D might be TRBD1 (5 bases). Germline-derived CDR1 and CDR2 are SGHNT and YYREEE (reference sequence). The CDR3 extends over 17 amino acids. V was trimmed by 3 bases and J by 2 bases, leaving 15 bases between them.

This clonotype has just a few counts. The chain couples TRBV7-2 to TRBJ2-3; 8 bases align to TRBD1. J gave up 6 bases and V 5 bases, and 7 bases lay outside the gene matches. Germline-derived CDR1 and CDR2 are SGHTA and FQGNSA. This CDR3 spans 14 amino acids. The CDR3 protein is CASSQFGQGDTQYF. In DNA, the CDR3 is TGTGCCAGCAGCCAATTCGGACAGGGCGATACGCAGTATTTT.

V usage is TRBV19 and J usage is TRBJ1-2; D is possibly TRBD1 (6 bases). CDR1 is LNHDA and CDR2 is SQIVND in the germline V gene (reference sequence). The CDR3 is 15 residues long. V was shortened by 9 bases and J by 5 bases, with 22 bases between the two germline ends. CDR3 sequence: CASSWDPGHPYGYTF. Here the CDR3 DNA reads TGTGCCAGCTCTTGGGACCCGGGACACCCATATGGCTACACCTTC.

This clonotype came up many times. The CDR3 loop reads CASSTQGGYSPLHF. The CDR3 coding sequence is TGTGCCAGCAGCACTCAGGGTGGTTATTCACCCCTCCACTTT. The chain links TRBV6-1 to TRBJ1-6; perhaps TRBD1 as D (5 bases). The CDR3 is 14 amino acids. V shed 6 bases and J shed 8 bases, with 14 bases lying between them. The V gene's germline CDR1 is MNHNS and CDR2 SASEGT.

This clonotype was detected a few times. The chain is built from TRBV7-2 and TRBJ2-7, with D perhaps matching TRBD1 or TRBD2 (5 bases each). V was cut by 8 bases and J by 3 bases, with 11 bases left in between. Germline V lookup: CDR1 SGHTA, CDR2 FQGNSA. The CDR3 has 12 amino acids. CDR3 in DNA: TGTGCCAGCGAGGGGTTAAGCTACGAGCAGTACTTC. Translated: CASEGLSYEQYF.

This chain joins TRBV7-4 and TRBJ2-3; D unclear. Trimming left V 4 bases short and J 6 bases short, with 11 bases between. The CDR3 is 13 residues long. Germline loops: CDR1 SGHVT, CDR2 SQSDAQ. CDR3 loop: CASSYGPADTQYF. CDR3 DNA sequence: TGTGCCAGCAGCTACGGACCAGCGGATACGCAGTATTTT.

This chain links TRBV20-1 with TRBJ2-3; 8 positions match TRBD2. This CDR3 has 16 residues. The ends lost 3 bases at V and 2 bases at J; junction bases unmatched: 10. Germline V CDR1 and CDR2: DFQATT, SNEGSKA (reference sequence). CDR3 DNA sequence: TGCAGTGCTAGCCCCATGGGACTAGTTAACACAGATACGCAGTATTTT. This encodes CSASPMGLVNTDTQYF.

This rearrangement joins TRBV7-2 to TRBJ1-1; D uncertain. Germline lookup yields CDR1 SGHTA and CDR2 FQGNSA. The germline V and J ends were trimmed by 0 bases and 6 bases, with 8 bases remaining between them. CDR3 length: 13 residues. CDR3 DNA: TGTGCCAGCAGCTTAGCGTTGACCGCTGAAGCTTTCTTT. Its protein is CASSLALTAEAFF.

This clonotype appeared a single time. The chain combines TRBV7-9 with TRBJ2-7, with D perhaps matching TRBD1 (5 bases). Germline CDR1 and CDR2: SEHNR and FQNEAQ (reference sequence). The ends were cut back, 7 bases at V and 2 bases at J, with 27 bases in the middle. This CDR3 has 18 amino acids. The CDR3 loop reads CASTSQTPQTALTYEQYF. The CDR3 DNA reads TGTGCCAGCACATCCCAAACCCCCCAGACAGCCCTAACCTACGAGCAGTACTTC.

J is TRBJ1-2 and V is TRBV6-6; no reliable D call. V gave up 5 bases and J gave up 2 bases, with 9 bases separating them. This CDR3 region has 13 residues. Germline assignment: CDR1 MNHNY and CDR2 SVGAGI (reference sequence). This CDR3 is CASSANTNYGYTF. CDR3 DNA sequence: TGTGCCAGCAGTGCAAACACGAACTATGGCTACACCTTC.

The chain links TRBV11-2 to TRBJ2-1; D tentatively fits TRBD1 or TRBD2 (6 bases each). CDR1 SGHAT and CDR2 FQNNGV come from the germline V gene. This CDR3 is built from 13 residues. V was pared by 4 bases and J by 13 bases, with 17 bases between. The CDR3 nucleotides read TGTGCCAGCAGCTCTAGGCGGAGGGGGTTCCAGTTCTTC. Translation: CASSSRRRGFQFF.

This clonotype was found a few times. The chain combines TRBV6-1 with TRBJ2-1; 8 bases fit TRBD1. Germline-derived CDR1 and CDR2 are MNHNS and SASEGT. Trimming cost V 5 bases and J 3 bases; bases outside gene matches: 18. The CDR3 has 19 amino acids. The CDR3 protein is CASSSPPTGVWGLYNEQFF. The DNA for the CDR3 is TGTGCCAGCAGTTCCCCCCCGACAGGGGTTTGGGGGCTCTACAATGAGCAGTTCTTC.

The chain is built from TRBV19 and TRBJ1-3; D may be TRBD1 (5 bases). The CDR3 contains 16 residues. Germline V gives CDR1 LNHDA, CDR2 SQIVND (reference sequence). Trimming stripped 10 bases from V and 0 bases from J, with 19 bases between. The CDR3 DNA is TGTGCCACCCGACCGACAGCGACCAGCTCTGGAAACACCATATATTTT. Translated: CATRPTATSSGNTIYF.

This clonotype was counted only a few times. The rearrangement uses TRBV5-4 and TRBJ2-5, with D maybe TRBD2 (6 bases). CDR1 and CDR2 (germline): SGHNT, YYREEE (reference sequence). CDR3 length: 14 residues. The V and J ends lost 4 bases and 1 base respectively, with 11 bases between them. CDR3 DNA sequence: TGTGCCAGCAGCACTCACGGGGGCCAAGAGACCCAGTACTTC. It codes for CASSTHGGQETQYF. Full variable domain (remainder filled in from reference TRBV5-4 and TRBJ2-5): ETGVTQSPTHLIKTRGQQVTLRCSSQSGHNTVSWYQQALGQGPQFIFQYYREEENGRGNFPPRFSGLQFPNYSSELNVNALELDDSALYLCASSTHGGQETQYFGPGTRLLVL.